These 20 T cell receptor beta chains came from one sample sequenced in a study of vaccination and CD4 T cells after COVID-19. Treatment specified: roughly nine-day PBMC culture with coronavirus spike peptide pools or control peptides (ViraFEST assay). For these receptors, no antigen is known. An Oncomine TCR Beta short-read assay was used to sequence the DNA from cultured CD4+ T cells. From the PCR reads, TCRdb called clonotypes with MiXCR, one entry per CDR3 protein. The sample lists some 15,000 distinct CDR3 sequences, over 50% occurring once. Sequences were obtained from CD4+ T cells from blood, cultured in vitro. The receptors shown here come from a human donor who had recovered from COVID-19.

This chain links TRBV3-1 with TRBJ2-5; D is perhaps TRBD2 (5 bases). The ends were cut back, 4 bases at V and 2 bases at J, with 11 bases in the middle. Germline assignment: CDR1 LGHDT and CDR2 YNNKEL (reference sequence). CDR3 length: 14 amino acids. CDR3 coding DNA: TGTGCCAGCAGCCCGTGGACGGGACAAGAGACCCAGTACTTC. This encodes CASSPWTGQETQYF.

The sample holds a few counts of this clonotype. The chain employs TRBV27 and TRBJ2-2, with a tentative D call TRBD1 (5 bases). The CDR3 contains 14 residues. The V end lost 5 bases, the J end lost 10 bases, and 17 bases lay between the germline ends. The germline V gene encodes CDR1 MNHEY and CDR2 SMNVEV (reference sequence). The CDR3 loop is CASSLGQLKAELFF. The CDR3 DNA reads TGTGCCAGCAGTCTTGGACAACTGAAGGCGGAGCTGTTTTTT.

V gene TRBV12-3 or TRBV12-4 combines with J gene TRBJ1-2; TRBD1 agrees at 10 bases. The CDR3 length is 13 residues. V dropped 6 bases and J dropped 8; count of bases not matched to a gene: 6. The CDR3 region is CASRLGQGEGYTF. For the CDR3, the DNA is TGTGCCAGCAGACTCGGACAGGGGGAAGGCTACACCTTC.

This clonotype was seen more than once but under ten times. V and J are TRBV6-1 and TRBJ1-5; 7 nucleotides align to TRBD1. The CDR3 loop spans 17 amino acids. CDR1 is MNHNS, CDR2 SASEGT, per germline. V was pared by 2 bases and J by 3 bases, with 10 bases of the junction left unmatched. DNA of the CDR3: TGTGCCAGCAGTGAAACACGGGGAGGGGGCAACAATCAGCCCCAGCATTTT. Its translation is CASSETRGGGNNQPQHF.

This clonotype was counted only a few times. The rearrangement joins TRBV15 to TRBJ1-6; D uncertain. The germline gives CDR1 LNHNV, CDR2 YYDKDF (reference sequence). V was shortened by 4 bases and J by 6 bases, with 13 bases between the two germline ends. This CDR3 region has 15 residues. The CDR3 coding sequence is TGTGCCACCAGCACACGGGGAGCCGGTAATTCACCCCTCCACTTT. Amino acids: CATSTRGAGNSPLHF.

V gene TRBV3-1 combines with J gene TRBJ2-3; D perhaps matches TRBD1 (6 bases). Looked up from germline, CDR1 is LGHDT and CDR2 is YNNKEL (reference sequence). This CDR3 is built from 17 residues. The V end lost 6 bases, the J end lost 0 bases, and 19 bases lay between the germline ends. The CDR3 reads CASSGGDRRLSTDTQYF. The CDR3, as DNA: TGTGCCAGCAGTGGGGGAGACAGGCGACTTAGCACAGATACGCAGTATTTT.

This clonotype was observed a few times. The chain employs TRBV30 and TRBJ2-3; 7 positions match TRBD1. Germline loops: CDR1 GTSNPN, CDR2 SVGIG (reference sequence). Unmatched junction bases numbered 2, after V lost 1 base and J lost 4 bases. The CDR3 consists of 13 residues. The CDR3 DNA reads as TGTGCCTGGAGTGGACAGGGCCCAGATACGCAGTATTTT. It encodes CAWSGQGPDTQYF.

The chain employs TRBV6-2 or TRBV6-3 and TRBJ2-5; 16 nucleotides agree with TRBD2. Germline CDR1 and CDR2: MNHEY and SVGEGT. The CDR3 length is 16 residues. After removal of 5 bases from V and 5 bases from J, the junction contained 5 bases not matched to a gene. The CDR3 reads CASSGGLAGGLETQYF. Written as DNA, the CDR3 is TGTGCCAGCAGTGGGGGACTAGCGGGGGGGCTGGAGACCCAGTACTTC.

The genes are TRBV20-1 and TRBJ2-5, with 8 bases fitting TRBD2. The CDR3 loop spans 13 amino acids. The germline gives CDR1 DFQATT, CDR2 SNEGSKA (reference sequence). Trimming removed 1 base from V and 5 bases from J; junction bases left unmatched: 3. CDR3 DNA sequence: TGCAGTGCTAGAGCGGGGGGGCCGGAGACCCAGTACTTC. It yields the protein CSARAGGPETQYF.

The CDR3 coding sequence is TGTGCCAGCAGCTTCGGTGGACAGGGGTACACTGAAGCTTTCTTT. Amino acid sequence: CASSFGGQGYTEAFF. The gene calls are TRBV11-3 and TRBJ1-1, with TRBD1 identical over 9 bases. Germline V gene data show CDR1 as SGHNT and CDR2 as YENEEA. V lost 3 bases and J lost 3; bases outside the gene matches: 5. This CDR3 has 15 amino acids. Full variable domain (missing parts from reference TRBV11-3 and TRBJ1-1): EAGVVQSPRYKIIEKKQPVAFWCNPISGHNTLYWYLQNLGQGPELLIRYENEEAVDDSQLPKDRFSAERLKGVDSTLKIQPAELGDSAVYLCASSFGGQGYTEAFFGQGTRLTVV.

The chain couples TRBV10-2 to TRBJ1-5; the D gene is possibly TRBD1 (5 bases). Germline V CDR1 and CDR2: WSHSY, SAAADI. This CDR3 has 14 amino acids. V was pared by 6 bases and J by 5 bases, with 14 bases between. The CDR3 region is CASSREPGDQPQHF. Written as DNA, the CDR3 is TGCGCCAGCAGCCGGGAGCCGGGGGATCAGCCCCAGCATTTT.

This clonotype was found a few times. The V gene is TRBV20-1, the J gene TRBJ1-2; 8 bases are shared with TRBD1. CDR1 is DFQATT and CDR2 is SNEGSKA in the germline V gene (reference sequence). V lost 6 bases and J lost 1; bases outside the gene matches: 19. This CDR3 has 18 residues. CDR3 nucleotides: TGCAGTGCCAGCGCCCCGCCGGTTAAACAGGGGGGTAACTATGGCTACACCTTC. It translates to CSASAPPVKQGGNYGYTF.

CDR3 in amino acids: CASSYRGNQPQHF. The CDR3 DNA reads TGTGCCAGCAGCTACAGGGGCAATCAGCCCCAGCATTTT. The V and J genes are TRBV7-2 and TRBJ1-5; tentatively, D is TRBD1 (6 bases). The germline gives CDR1 SGHTA, CDR2 FQGNSA. CDR3 length: 13 amino acids. Deletions cut 4 bases from V and 2 bases from J, with 6 bases between.

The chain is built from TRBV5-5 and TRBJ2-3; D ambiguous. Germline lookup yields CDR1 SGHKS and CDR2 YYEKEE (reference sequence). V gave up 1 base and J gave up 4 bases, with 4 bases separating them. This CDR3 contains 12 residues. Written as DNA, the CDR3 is TGTGCCAGCAGCTTGTACGCAGATACGCAGTATTTT. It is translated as CASSLYADTQYF.

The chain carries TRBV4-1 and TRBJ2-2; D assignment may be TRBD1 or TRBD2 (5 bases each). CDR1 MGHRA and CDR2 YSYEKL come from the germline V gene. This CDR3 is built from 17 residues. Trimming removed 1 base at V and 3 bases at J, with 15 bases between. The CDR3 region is CASSQVFSGGDTGELFF. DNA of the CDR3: TGCGCCAGCAGCCAAGTATTTTCTGGGGGTGACACCGGGGAGCTGTTTTTT.

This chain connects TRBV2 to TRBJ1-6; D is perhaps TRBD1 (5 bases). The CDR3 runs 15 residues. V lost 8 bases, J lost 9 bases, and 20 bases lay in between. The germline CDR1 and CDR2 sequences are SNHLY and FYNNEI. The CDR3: CASSPRGGLSSPLHF. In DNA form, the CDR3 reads TGTGCCAGCTCCCCCCGGGGGGGGTTGAGTTCACCCCTCCACTTT.

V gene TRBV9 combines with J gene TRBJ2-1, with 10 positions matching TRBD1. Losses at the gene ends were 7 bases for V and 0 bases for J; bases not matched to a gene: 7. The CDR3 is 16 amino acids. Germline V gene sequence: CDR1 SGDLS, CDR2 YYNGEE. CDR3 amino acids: CASGGQGGVSYNEQFF. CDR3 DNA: TGTGCCAGCGGCGGACAGGGGGGGGTCTCCTACAATGAGCAGTTCTTC.

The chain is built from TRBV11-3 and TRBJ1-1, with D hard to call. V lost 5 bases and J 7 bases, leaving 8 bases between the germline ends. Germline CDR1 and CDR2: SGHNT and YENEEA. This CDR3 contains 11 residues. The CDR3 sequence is CASSLRDEAFF. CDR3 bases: TGTGCCAGCAGCCTGCGCGATGAAGCTTTCTTT.

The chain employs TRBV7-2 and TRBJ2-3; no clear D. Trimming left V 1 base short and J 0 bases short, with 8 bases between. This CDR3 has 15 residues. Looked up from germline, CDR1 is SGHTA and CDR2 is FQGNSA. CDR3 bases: TGTGCCAGCAGCTTAGGCAGACTTAGCACAGATACGCAGTATTTT. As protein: CASSLGRLSTDTQYF.

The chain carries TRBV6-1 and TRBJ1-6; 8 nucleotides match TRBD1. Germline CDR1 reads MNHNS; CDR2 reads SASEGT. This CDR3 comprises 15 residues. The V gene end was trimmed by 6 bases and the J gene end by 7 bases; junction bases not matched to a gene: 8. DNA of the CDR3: TGTGCCAGCAGGCGAGGACAGGGAGGGAATTCACCCCTCCACTTT. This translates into CASRRGQGGNSPLHF.